The 11 T cell receptor beta chains presented below share a single source sample, sequenced in a study of cytomegalovirus exposure and HLA in healthy donors. With 60 Vbeta and 13 Jbeta primers, the PCR was carried out. Some clones are missing from TCRdb's copy, which holds only in-frame ones; the method was immunoSEQ multiplex PCR. The sample yields more than 110,000 clones, 78% seen once. Sequenced sample: PBMCs. The origin of the receptors is a male donor in good health and CMV-seronegative.

This chain uses TRBV28 with TRBJ2-5; 7 bases line up with TRBD1. This CDR3 contains 14 residues. After removal of 4 bases from V and 2 bases from J, the junction contained 4 bases not matched to a gene. Germline V gives CDR1 MDHEN, CDR2 SYDVKM. In DNA form, the CDR3 reads TGTGCCAGCAGTTATGACAGGGTTCAAGAGACCCAGTACTTC. Translation gives CASSYDRVQETQYF.

This chain uses TRBV18 with TRBJ2-1; TRBD2 matches 8 bases. CDR3 length equals 20 residues. The germline CDR1 and CDR2 sequences are KGHSH and LQKENI. V trimming: 3 bases; J trimming: 0 bases; junction bases outside the gene matches: 16. The CDR3 DNA reads as TGTGCCAGCTCACCCCCGGGGTCGGGGGGGAGTCTTAGCTCCTACAATGAGCAGTTCTTC. Translating it yields CASSPPGSGGSLSSYNEQFF.

The chain carries TRBV29-1 and TRBJ1-1; D is unresolved. V lost 7 bases to trimming and J lost 8 bases, with 14 bases between them. Germline CDR1 reads SQVTM; CDR2 reads ANQGSEA. The CDR3 contains 11 residues. The CDR3 region has the DNA TGCAGCGCGGCTAGGAAAACAGAAGCTTTCTTT. This translates into CSAARKTEAFF. The full variable domain, with the rest looked up from reference TRBV29-1 and TRBJ1-1, is SAVISQKPSRDICQRGTSLTIQCQVDSQVTMMFWYRQQPGQSLTLIATANQGSEATYESGFVIDKFPISRPNLTFSTLTVSNMSPEDSSIYLCSAARKTEAFFGQGTRLTVV.

The chain has TRBV9 and TRBJ1-2; D is perhaps TRBD1 (6 bases). This CDR3 has 15 amino acids. Trimming left V 0 bases short and J 1 base short, with 10 bases between. Germline CDR1 reads SGDLS; CDR2 reads YYNGEE. The CDR3 loop is CASSVGAGVNYGYTF. CDR3 sequence (DNA): TGTGCCAGCAGCGTAGGGGCAGGGGTTAACTATGGCTACACCTTC. Full variable domain (missing parts from reference TRBV9 and TRBJ1-2): DSGVTQTPKHLITATGQRVTLRCSPRSGDLSVYWYQQSLDQGLQFLIQYYNGEERAKGNILERFSAQQFPDLHSELNLSSLELGDSALYFCASSVGAGVNYGYTFGSGTRLTVV.

The chain has TRBV19 and TRBJ1-2, with D possibly TRBD1 on 6 matching bases. CDR3 length equals 16 residues. The germline gives CDR1 LNHDA, CDR2 SQIVND (reference sequence). The ends were cut back, 4 bases at V and 2 bases at J, with 17 bases in the middle. The CDR3 region has the DNA TGTGCCAGTAGTAAAGAGGAATTCAGGGGAAACTATGGCTACACCTTC. It codes for CASSKEEFRGNYGYTF.

The rearrangement joins TRBV29-1 to TRBJ1-2; 7 nucleotides align to TRBD1. Germline assignment: CDR1 SQVTM and CDR2 ANQGSEA. The CDR3 is 11 amino acids. V was pared by 7 bases and J by 7 bases, with 6 bases of the junction left unmatched. The CDR3 reads CSAEDRAGYTF. DNA of the CDR3: TGCAGCGCGGAAGACAGGGCTGGCTACACCTTC.

The chain is built from TRBV18 and TRBJ1-2; no clear D. Deletions cut 1 base from V and 10 bases from J, with 13 bases between. The CDR3 covers 13 residues. Germline-derived CDR1 and CDR2 are KGHSH and LQKENI. CDR3 in amino acids: CASSPREPPSYTF. The CDR3, as DNA: TGTGCCAGCTCACCACGAGAGCCCCCGTCCTACACCTTC.

This chain joins TRBV5-4 and TRBJ2-2; 9 bases agree with TRBD1. The CDR3 has 15 residues. Germline loops: CDR1 SGHNT, CDR2 YYREEE (reference sequence). V lost 0 bases and J lost 5; bases outside the gene matches: 2. The CDR3 here is CASSLATGGTGELFF. CDR3 DNA sequence: TGTGCCAGCAGCTTGGCGACAGGGGGAACCGGGGAGCTGTTTTTT.

The chain links TRBV27 to TRBJ1-5; tentative D call: TRBD1 (5 bases). The germline V gene has CDR1 MNHEY and CDR2 SMNVEV (reference sequence). The length of the CDR3 is 14 residues. The V gene lost 3 bases and the J gene lost 7 bases, with 13 bases spanning the gap. As DNA, the CDR3 is TGTGCCAGCAGTTTTGCCGGGGGAGGCCAGCCCCAGCATTTT. As protein: CASSFAGGGQPQHF.

The rearrangement uses TRBV27 and TRBJ2-7, with TRBD1 as a possible D gene (6 bases). The germline gives CDR1 MNHEY, CDR2 SMNVEV (reference sequence). Trimming removed 4 bases at V and 1 base at J, with 14 bases between. The CDR3 runs to 15 residues. The DNA of the CDR3 is TGTGCCAGCAGTTACCGGGACACACCATCCTACGAGCAGTACTTC. Translated, it gives CASSYRDTPSYEQYF.

With regard to this clone: One end of the junction is discordant with germline, which a read error may explain. The rearrangement links TRBV7-8 to TRBJ2-7, with D possibly TRBD1 on 6 matching bases. This CDR3 comprises 17 residues. In germline, CDR1 is SGHVS, CDR2 FQNEAQ. The chain's CDR3 is CASRLASLLTGNYEQYF. The CDR3, as DNA: TGTGCCAGCCGCTTAGCCTCCTTACTGACAGGCAACTACGAGCAGTACTTC.